These 19 T cell receptor beta chains share one sample of origin, sequenced in a study of vaccination and CD4 T cells after COVID-19. These receptors lack a known antigen. This sample's treatment: approximately 9-day PBMC culture with coronavirus spike peptide pools or control peptides (ViraFEST assay). The Oncomine TCR Beta short-read assay was what sequenced the DNA obtained from cultured CD4+ T cells. MiXCR, run by TCRdb on the PCR reads, gives a single entry per CDR3 protein. The sample lists over 10,000 distinct CDR3 sequences, roughly 60% occurring once. Sequenced input: CD4+ T cells from blood, cultured in vitro. These receptor sequences come from a human donor who had recovered from COVID-19.

This clonotype was counted only a few times. The chain joins TRBV2 to TRBJ2-3; D may be TRBD1 (6 bases). V was clipped by 8 bases and J by 5 bases, with 14 bases between them. This CDR3 has 13 amino acids. From germline, CDR1 is SNHLY and CDR2 FYNNEI. Here the CDR3 reads CASGGGMKDTQYF. CDR3 in DNA: TGTGCCAGCGGGGGCGGAATGAAAGATACGCAGTATTTT.

This clonotype was found once. This rearrangement joins TRBV28 to TRBJ1-4; D is possibly TRBD1 (6 bases). The V gene lost 2 bases and the J gene lost 4 bases, with 11 bases spanning the gap. This CDR3 region has 15 residues. Per germline, CDR1 MDHEN and CDR2 SYDVKM. In DNA form, the CDR3 reads TGTGCCAGCAGTTTAGGGGGGGCGAATAATGAAAAACTGTTTTTT. Translating gives CASSLGGANNEKLFF.

This rearrangement joins TRBV11-2 to TRBJ1-1, with 7 bases lining up with TRBD1. Germline V gives CDR1 SGHAT, CDR2 FQNNGV. The CDR3 is 13 residues long. Trimming cost V 7 bases and J 4 bases; bases outside gene matches: 6. CDR3 coding DNA: TGTGCCAGCACCATGGACAGGAGCACTGAAGCTTTCTTT. Translation gives CASTMDRSTEAFF.

The chain joins TRBV12-3 or TRBV12-4 to TRBJ1-2; perhaps TRBD1 as D (5 bases). The V end lost 6 bases, the J end lost 8 bases, and 19 bases lay between the germline ends. The CDR3 is 14 amino acids. The CDR3 here is CASSQSWGNDGYTF. CDR3 coding DNA: TGTGCCAGCAGCCAATCATGGGGGAATGACGGCTACACCTTC.

The genes are TRBV6-1 and TRBJ1-1, with 7 bases that match TRBD1. Looked up from germline, CDR1 is MNHNS and CDR2 is SASEGT. V lost 9 bases and J lost 0; bases outside the gene matches: 4. The CDR3 spans 13 residues. The CDR3 nucleotides are TGTGCCAGTAACAGGGGTATGAACACTGAAGCTTTCTTT. Translating gives CASNRGMNTEAFF.

The chain links TRBV19 to TRBJ2-7; D may correspond to TRBD1 or TRBD2 (5 bases each). This CDR3 is built from 11 residues. Germline lookup yields CDR1 LNHDA and CDR2 SQIVND (reference sequence). V was pared by 3 bases and J by 8 bases, with 8 bases between. CDR3 DNA: TGTGCCAGTAGTATTTTGGGACAGCAGTACTTC. Amino acids: CASSILGQQYF.

The chain employs TRBV20-1 and TRBJ1-2; D is perhaps TRBD1 (5 bases). Trimming pared 5 bases from V and 2 bases from J, leaving 9 bases between. Germline CDR1 reads DFQATT; CDR2 reads SNEGSKA (reference sequence). CDR3 length: 12 amino acids. CDR3: CSAVGGNYGYTF. CDR3 DNA: TGCAGTGCTGTGGGGGGGAACTATGGCTACACCTTC.

This rearrangement joins TRBV6-1 to TRBJ1-1, with D maybe TRBD1 (6 bases). Trimming shortened V by 7 bases and J by 6 bases, and 24 bases separated the two germline ends. The CDR3 has 16 amino acids. Germline V gene lookup returns CDR1 MNHNS and CDR2 SASEGT. The CDR3: CASKKSDRPRGAEAFF. As DNA, the CDR3 is TGTGCCAGCAAAAAGTCCGACAGGCCCCGAGGGGCTGAAGCTTTCTTT.

The chain couples TRBV5-8 to TRBJ1-5; TRBD1 aligns across 10 bases. In germline, CDR1 is SGHTS, CDR2 YDEGEE. The V gene end was trimmed by 4 bases and the J gene end by 5 bases; junction bases not matched to a gene: 6. The CDR3 spans 15 residues. CDR3 amino acids: CASSAGTGEDQPQHF. In DNA, the CDR3 is TGTGCCAGCAGCGCCGGGACAGGGGAAGATCAGCCCCAGCATTTT.

This chain uses TRBV6-1 with TRBJ1-6; D not resolved. Trimming removed 6 bases at V and 6 bases at J, with 9 bases between. The CDR3 runs 13 residues. From germline, CDR1 is MNHNS and CDR2 SASEGT. CDR3 in DNA: TGTGCCAGCAGCCTCATGATTAATTCACCCCTCCACTTT. Protein: CASSLMINSPLHF.

V and J are TRBV7-2 and TRBJ2-7; D perhaps matches TRBD2 (5 bases). The CDR3 totals 15 residues. CDR1 SGHTA and CDR2 FQGNSA come from the germline V gene. The V gene lost 2 bases and the J gene lost 5 bases, with 16 bases spanning the gap. The CDR3 here is CASSLQSGLGNEQYF. CDR3 sequence (DNA): TGTGCCAGCAGCTTACAATCGGGGTTGGGGAACGAGCAGTACTTC.

This clonotype showed up just a few times. This sequence joins TRBV12-3 or TRBV12-4 and TRBJ1-5; the D gene is possibly TRBD1 (6 bases). The CDR3 has 15 amino acids. The germline V and J ends were trimmed by 1 base and 7 bases, with 14 bases remaining between them. This CDR3 is CASSLGGGSGQPQHF. CDR3 DNA: TGTGCCAGCAGTTTAGGGGGGGGCAGCGGGCAGCCCCAGCATTTT.

The chain carries TRBV11-2 and TRBJ1-1; D might be TRBD1 (5 bases). The CDR3 is made up of 17 amino acids. CDR1 and CDR2 from the germline V gene are SGHAT and FQNNGV. V lost 2 bases to trimming and J lost 1 base, with 17 bases between them. This CDR3 is CASSLWGSPLQNTEAFF. CDR3 in DNA: TGTGCCAGCAGCTTATGGGGGTCGCCCCTCCAGAACACTGAAGCTTTCTTT.

This clonotype was seen a few times. The gene calls are TRBV6-2 or TRBV6-3 and TRBJ2-3; tentatively, D is TRBD1 (6 bases). The CDR3 consists of 13 residues. In germline, CDR1 is MNHEY, CDR2 SVGEGT. V lost 8 bases and J lost 2, with 11 bases in between. The DNA for the CDR3 is TGTGCCAGCCGGGACACATCCACAGATACGCAGTATTTT. Amino acids: CASRDTSTDTQYF.

The chain recombines TRBV15 with TRBJ2-2, with 9 bases that match TRBD1. Germline loops: CDR1 LNHNV, CDR2 YYDKDF (reference sequence). The V gene end was trimmed by 0 bases and the J gene end by 6 bases; junction bases not matched to a gene: 2. The CDR3 has 15 residues. The chain's CDR3 is CATSRERQGAGELFF. CDR3 sequence (DNA): TGTGCCACCAGCAGAGAGAGACAGGGGGCCGGGGAGCTGTTTTTT. Complete variable domain (other parts from reference TRBV15 and TRBJ2-2): DAMVIQNPRYQVTQFGKPVTLSCSQTLNHNVMYWYQQKSSQAPKLLFHYYDKDFNNEADTPDNFQSRRPNTSFCFLDIRSPGLGDTAMYLCATSRERQGAGELFFGEGSRLTVL.

The V and J genes are TRBV7-9 and TRBJ2-2, with 8 bases aligning to TRBD1. Germline V gene data show CDR1 as SEHNR and CDR2 as FQNEAQ (reference sequence). The trim removed 5 bases at V and 1 base at J, leaving 3 bases unmatched. The CDR3 runs to 15 residues. In nucleotides, the CDR3 is TGTGCCAGCAGCGCAGGACAGGGGAACACCGGGGAGCTGTTTTTT. Its translation: CASSAGQGNTGELFF.

The chain recombines TRBV18 with TRBJ1-5; D is unresolved. The CDR3 extends over 15 amino acids. The germline gives CDR1 KGHSH, CDR2 LQKENI. V dropped 2 bases and J dropped 0 bases, with 8 bases sitting between them. CDR3 in DNA: TGTGCCAGCTCACCAGCCGGGGATAGCAATCAGCCCCAGCATTTT. Translating gives CASSPAGDSNQPQHF.

The chain links TRBV10-3 to TRBJ2-1; TRBD1 is a possible D gene (6 bases). The CDR3 consists of 12 residues. The V and J ends lost 3 bases and 15 bases respectively, with 15 bases between them. From germline, CDR1 is ENHRY and CDR2 SYGVKD. In DNA, the CDR3 is TGTGCCATCAGTGAAAGGGGGAAGGTTTGGTTCTTC. Protein product: CAISERGKVWFF.

The chain joins TRBV10-2 to TRBJ2-1, with TRBD1 as a possible D gene (6 bases). Trimming took off 2 bases at V and 12 bases at J, with 14 bases between the two ends. This CDR3 region has 13 residues. The germline V gene has CDR1 WSHSY and CDR2 SAAADI. The CDR3 sequence: CASSERGGGWQFF. In nucleotides, the CDR3 is TGCGCCAGCAGTGAGAGGGGTGGGGGCTGGCAGTTCTTC.